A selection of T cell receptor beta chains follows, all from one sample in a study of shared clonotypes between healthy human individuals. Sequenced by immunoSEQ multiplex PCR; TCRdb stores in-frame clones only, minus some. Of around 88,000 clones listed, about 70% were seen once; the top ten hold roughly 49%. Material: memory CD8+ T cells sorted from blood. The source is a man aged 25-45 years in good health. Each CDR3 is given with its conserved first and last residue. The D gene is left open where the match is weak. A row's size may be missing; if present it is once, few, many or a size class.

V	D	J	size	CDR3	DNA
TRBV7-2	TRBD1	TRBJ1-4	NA	CASSPRQGATNEKLFF	TGTGCCAGCAGCCCTCGACAGGGTGCAACTAATGAAAAACTGTTTTTT
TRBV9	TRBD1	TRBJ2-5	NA	CASSVGTASQETQYF	TGTGCCAGCAGCGTCGGGACAGCGAGTCAAGAGACCCAGTACTTC
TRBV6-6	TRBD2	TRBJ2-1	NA	CASSSVRGGEQFF	TGTGCCAGCAGTTCTGTTCGGGGGGGTGAGCAGTTCTTC
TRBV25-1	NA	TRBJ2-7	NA	CASSDEGDEQYF	TGTGCCAGCAGTGACGAAGGAGACGAGCAGTACTTC
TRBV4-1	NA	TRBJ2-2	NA	CASSQVALAGSPGELFF	TGCGCCAGCAGCCAAGTTGCCCTAGCCGGGAGTCCCGGGGAGCTGTTTTTT
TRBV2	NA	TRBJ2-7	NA	CASRVQGNEQYF	TGTGCCAGCAGGGTACAGGGAAACGAGCAGTACTTC
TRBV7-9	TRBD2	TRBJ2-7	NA	CASSPPVGLAGGYAYEQYF	TGTGCCAGCAGCCCTCCGGTCGGCCTAGCGGGAGGCTATGCCTACGAGCAGTACTTC
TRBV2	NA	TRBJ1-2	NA	CASSPTEAYGYTF	TGTGCCAGCAGTCCCACGGAAGCCTATGGCTACACCTTC
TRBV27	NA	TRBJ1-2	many	CASSLSNSYGYTF	TGTGCCAGCAGTTTATCTAACAGCTATGGCTACACCTTC
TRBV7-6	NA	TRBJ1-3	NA	CASSFSGFTHGTSGNTIYF	TGTGCCAGCAGCTTTTCCGGGTTTACGCACGGAACCTCTGGAAACACCATATATTTT
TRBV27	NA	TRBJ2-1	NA	CASSSLSGSNNEQFF	TGTGCCAGCAGTTCACTCTCCGGGAGTAACAATGAGCAGTTCTTC
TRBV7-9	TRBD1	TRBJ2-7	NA	CASSSPTGGSHEQYF	TGTGCCAGCAGCTCCCCAACAGGGGGATCTCACGAGCAGTACTTC
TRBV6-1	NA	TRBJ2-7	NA	CASSTYEQYF	TGTGCCAGCAGTACCTACGAGCAGTACTTC
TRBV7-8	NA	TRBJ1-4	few	CASSLLGGIGSNEKLFF	TGTGCCAGCAGCTTACTAGGGGGGATTGGGTCTAATGAAAAACTGTTTTTT
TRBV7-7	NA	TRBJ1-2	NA	CASSPDSLTNYGYTF	TGTGCTAGCAGCCCGGACAGCCTTACTAACTATGGCTACACCTTC
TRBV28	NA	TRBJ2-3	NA	CASGERLSTDTQYF	TGTGCCAGCGGTGAGCGGCTGTCCACAGATACGCAGTATTTT
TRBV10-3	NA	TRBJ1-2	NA	CAISEGDGSLGYTF	TGTGCCATCAGTGAAGGAGACGGGTCATTGGGCTACACCTTC
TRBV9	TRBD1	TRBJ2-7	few	CASSVGTGVYEQYF	TGTGCCAGCAGCGTAGGGACAGGGGTCTACGAGCAGTACTTC
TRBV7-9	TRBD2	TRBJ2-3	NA	CASSWTSGKRADTQYF	TGTGCCAGCAGCTGGACTAGCGGGAAGAGAGCCGATACGCAGTATTTT
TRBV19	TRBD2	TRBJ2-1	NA	CASSPRTSGSRNEQFF	TGTGCCAGTAGTCCCCGGACTAGCGGGAGTAGGAATGAGCAGTTCTTC
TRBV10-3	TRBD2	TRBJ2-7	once	CASSPLAGAGEQYF	TGTGCCAGCAGTCCCCTAGCGGGAGCAGGCGAGCAGTACTTC
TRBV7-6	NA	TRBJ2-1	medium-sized	CASSPDYNEQFF	TGTGCCAGCAGCCCTGACTACAATGAGCAGTTCTTC
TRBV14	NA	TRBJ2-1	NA	CASSQEFYNEQFF	TGTGCCAGCAGCCAAGAGTTCTACAATGAGCAGTTCTTC
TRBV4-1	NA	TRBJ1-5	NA	CASSQDRNSNQPQHF	TGCGCCAGCAGCCAAGATAGAAATAGCAATCAGCCCCAGCATTTT
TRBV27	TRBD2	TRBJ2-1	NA	CASSPGLAGGSNGYNEQFF	TGTGCCAGCAGTCCGGGACTAGCGGGAGGGTCTAACGGGTACAATGAGCAGTTCTTC
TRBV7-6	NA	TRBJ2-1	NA	CASSFDIPSYNEQFF	TGTGCCAGCAGTTTTGACATACCGTCCTACAATGAGCAGTTCTTC
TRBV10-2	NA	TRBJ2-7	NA	CASSEMAIYEQYF	TGCGCCAGCAGTGAGATGGCAATCTACGAGCAGTACTTC
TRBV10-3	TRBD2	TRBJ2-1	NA	CAISESTSGYNEQFF	TGTGCCATCAGTGAGTCAACTAGCGGCTACAATGAGCAGTTCTTC
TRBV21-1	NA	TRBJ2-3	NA	CASSKDWGTGGGTDTQYF	TGTGCCAGCAGCAAAGACTGGGGGACAGGGGGCGGCACAGATACGCAGTATTTT
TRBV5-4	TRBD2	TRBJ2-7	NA	CASSPTSGSYEQYF	TGTGCCAGCAGCCCGACTAGCGGGAGTTACGAGCAGTACTTC
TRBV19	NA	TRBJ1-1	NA	CASSFQKGIEAFF	TGTGCCAGTAGCTTCCAAAAGGGAATAGAAGCTTTCTTT
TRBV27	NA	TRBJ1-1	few	CASSFFYKTKAFF	TGTGCCAGCAGTTTTTTTTACAAGACAAAAGCTTTCTTT
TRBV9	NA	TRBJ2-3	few	CASSVGQRDTQYF	TGTGCCAGCAGCGTAGGACAAAGGGATACGCAGTATTTT
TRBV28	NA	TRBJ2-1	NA	CASSADWVQGEQFF	TGTGCCAGCAGTGCCGATTGGGTTCAGGGTGAGCAGTTCTTC
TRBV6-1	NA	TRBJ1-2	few	CASSEVAEGGYTF	TGTGCCAGCAGTGAAGTGGCGGAGGGTGGCTACACCTTC
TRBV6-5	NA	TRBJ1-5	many	CASRVGSNQPQHF	TGTGCCAGCCGAGTTGGTAGCAATCAGCCCCAGCATTTT
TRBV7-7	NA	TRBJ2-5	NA	CASGTRLQETQYF	TGTGCTAGCGGCACTAGACTGCAAGAGACCCAGTACTTC